The sequence of this T cell receptor beta chain was determined in a study of CD8+ T cells in alopecia areata. Study at large: For the treated group, dosing was oral tofacitinib at 5 to 10 mg twice daily. Study conclusions and caveats: On tofacitinib, scalp and blood still held many of the expanded lesional clones.

Investigators isolated RNA and reverse transcribed it into cDNA to act as the sequencing template. The protocol was immunoSEQ multiplex PCR, while the TCRdb copy is restricted to in-frame clones and leaves out a portion. The repertoire consists of around 190,000 clones, with 64% occurring once and the leading ten covering roughly 4.2%. In the case of this clone: Its antigen remains unidentified.

The treatment is: oral pan-JAK inhibitor, 5-10 mg twice daily. Sampling of alopecia areata patients yielded lesional scalp punch biopsies as well as peripheral blood. The germline CDR1 and CDR2 sequences are SQVTM and ANQGSEA. V was shortened by 2 bases and J by 5 bases, with 15 bases between the two germline ends. The CDR3 extends over 14 amino acids. The chain combines TRBV29-1 with TRBJ2-5, with D hard to call. The source of this sequence is a human donor with alopecia areata. Sequenced here: CD4+ T cells sorted from blood, sampled at week 4, from a patient treated with tofacitinib. The chain's CDR3 is CSVEPFDPRETQYF. The CDR3, as DNA: TGCAGCGTTGAACCGTTTGATCCAAGGGAGACCCAGTACTTC.